This T cell receptor (beta chain) comes out of a study of blood T cell repertoires in COVID-19. Study-wide context: COVID-19 samples, acute and convalescent, were from the United States, Italy and Spain. T cells, B-cell-depleted T cells, or PBMCs supplied cDNA or gDNA.

Germline-derived CDR1 and CDR2 are SGHRS and YFSETQ. The CDR3 contains 15 residues. V lost 7 bases to trimming and J lost 2 bases; unmatched junction nucleotides: 12. Per the original methods: Reference gene primer amplification yielded estimated nucleated cell counts. Clones were read by immunoSEQ multiplex PCR, and TCRdb kept only the in-frame ones, dropping some. The D gene and trimming were derived from the DNA, and the V and J assignments and clone size from that table. The sample holds about 160,000 clones, around 81% seen once. V gene TRBV5-1 combines with J gene TRBJ2-7, with TRBD2 matching 7 bases. This clonotype was sampled from a man aged 60-69 years with active or convalescent COVID-19. Sequenced input: peripheral blood. The CDR3 region has the DNA TGCGCCAGCTCCCGCGAGCGGGGTGGAACCTACGAGCAGTACTTC. This translates into CASSRERGGTYEQYF.